Listed here are 12 T cell receptor beta chains from one sample, sequenced in a study of blood T cell repertoires in COVID-19. Clones were read by immunoSEQ multiplex PCR, and TCRdb kept only the in-frame ones, dropping some. The data contain 200,000 to 250,000 clones, roughly 89% of them seen just once; the ten biggest clones take up less than 4.5%. Sequencing input: PBMCs or T cells enriched from blood (not recorded which). These receptors were taken from a woman in her 40s with acute COVID-19.

The rearrangement joins TRBV11-2 to TRBJ2-7; 11 nucleotides agree with TRBD2. V lost 8 bases and J lost 7; bases outside the gene matches: 10. The CDR3 spans 14 residues. Looked up from germline, CDR1 is SGHAT and CDR2 is FQNNGV. DNA of the CDR3: TGTGCCAGCGGGGGGGGACTAGCGGTTCGTGAGCAGTACTTC. Translated: CASGGGLAVREQYF.

The gene calls are TRBV4-3 and TRBJ2-1, with 8 bases aligning to TRBD2. CDR1 and CDR2 from the germline V gene are LGHNA and YSLEER. The ends lost 0 bases at V and 7 bases at J; junction bases unmatched: 11. This CDR3 comprises 17 residues. DNA for the CDR3: TGCGCCAGCAGCCAAGAATATGGGCTAGCGGGCGGAAATGAGCAGTTCTTC. The encoded protein is CASSQEYGLAGGNEQFF.

The chain combines TRBV5-4 with TRBJ2-7, with 8 bases lining up with TRBD1. Germline V lookup: CDR1 SGHNT, CDR2 YYREEE (reference sequence). The CDR3 is made up of 14 amino acids. The V gene end was trimmed by 3 bases and the J gene end by 6 bases; junction bases not matched to a gene: 8. DNA for the CDR3: TGTGCCAGCAGCTACGGACAGGGATTCGGCGAGCAGTACGTC. Residues: CASSYGQGFGEQYV.

The chain recombines TRBV5-5 with TRBJ1-2, with 7 bases identical to TRBD1. Trimming took 2 bases from V and 3 from J; bases not matched to a gene: 13. Germline assignment: CDR1 SGHKS and CDR2 YYEKEE (reference sequence). The CDR3 contains 17 residues. The CDR3: CASSLLIWTGSDYGYTF. In DNA, the CDR3 is TGTGCCAGCAGCTTACTTATCTGGACAGGATCGGACTATGGCTACACCTTC.

The rearrangement uses TRBV7-9 and TRBJ2-6; TRBD2 matches at 7 bases. Germline loops: CDR1 SEHNR, CDR2 FQNEAQ (reference sequence). V shed 0 bases, J shed 1 base, and the junction held 3 bases outside the gene matches. This CDR3 comprises 17 residues. In DNA, the CDR3 is TGTGCCAGCAGCTTAGCACGGGGACTATCTGGGGCCAACGTCCTGACTTTC. This codes for CASSLARGLSGANVLTF.

The chain employs TRBV5-4 and TRBJ2-1; D possibly corresponds to TRBD2 (7 bases). In germline, CDR1 is SGHNT, CDR2 YYREEE (reference sequence). The CDR3 spans 17 residues. Trimming left V 3 bases short and J 4 bases short, with 20 bases between. The CDR3 protein is CASSSEGAGALYNEQFF. For the CDR3, the DNA is TGTGCCAGCAGCTCGGAAGGGGCGGGGGCCCTTTACAATGAGCAGTTCTTC.

In nucleotides, the CDR3 is TGTGCCAGCAGCCAAGTCGTTGGACAGGCGGATGGTTCACCCCTCCACTTT. It is translated as CASSQVVGQADGSPLHF. The rearrangement uses TRBV4-2 and TRBJ1-6; TRBD1 matches at 7 bases. Germline loops: CDR1 LGHNA, CDR2 YNFKEQ. The CDR3 has 17 residues. With 1 base clipped from V and 9 bases from J, the junction kept 12 bases outside the gene matches.

Points on this clone: Other DNA sequences in this specimen translate into the identical CDR3. This chain joins TRBV7-9 and TRBJ1-1, with TRBD1 matching over 8 bases. J gave up 2 bases and V 4 bases, and 6 bases lay outside the gene matches. The CDR3 is 15 amino acids. The germline V gene has CDR1 SEHNR and CDR2 FQNEAQ (reference sequence). CDR3 in amino acids: CASSSPDRANTEAFF. The CDR3, as DNA: TGTGCCAGCAGCTCACCGGACAGGGCAAACACTGAAGCTTTCTTT.

The J gene is TRBJ2-2, the V gene TRBV12-5, with TRBD1 identical over 10 bases. The V segment lost 0 bases and the J segment 3 bases; nucleotides outside the gene matches: 4. CDR1 and CDR2 from the germline V gene are LGHNT and FRNRAP. This CDR3 is 17 amino acids long. Here the CDR3 reads CASGLVKTGGDTGELFF. CDR3 bases: TGTGCTAGTGGTTTGGTAAAGACAGGGGGCGACACCGGGGAGCTGTTTTTT.

This clone was counted only a few times. This rearrangement joins TRBV6-1 to TRBJ1-2, with a tentative D call TRBD1 (5 bases). Germline CDR1 is MNHNS and CDR2 is SASEGT. Deletions cut 3 bases from V and 4 bases from J, with 9 bases between. The CDR3 runs 13 residues. CDR3 coding DNA: TGTGCCAGCAGTGAGTTACAGGTCTATGGCTACACCTTC. Translated, it gives CASSELQVYGYTF.

With respect to this clone: Other DNA sequences in this specimen translate into the identical CDR3. This chain joins TRBV12-3 or TRBV12-4 and TRBJ1-6; D uncertain. The CDR3 has 12 amino acids. The V end lost 3 bases, the J end lost 10 bases, and 7 bases lay between the germline ends. The chain's CDR3 is CASSLGGSPLHF. The CDR3 DNA is TGTGCCAGCAGTTTGGGAGGGTCACCCCTCCACTTT.

The CDR3 DNA reads TGTGCCAGCAGTTATTCCGCTAACTATGGCTACACCTTC. Translating gives CASSYSANYGYTF. This chain uses TRBV6-2 or TRBV6-3 with TRBJ1-2; D not certain. From germline, CDR1 is MNHEY and CDR2 SVGEGT. The CDR3 is 13 amino acids. V was clipped by 3 bases and J by 0 bases, with 5 bases between them.